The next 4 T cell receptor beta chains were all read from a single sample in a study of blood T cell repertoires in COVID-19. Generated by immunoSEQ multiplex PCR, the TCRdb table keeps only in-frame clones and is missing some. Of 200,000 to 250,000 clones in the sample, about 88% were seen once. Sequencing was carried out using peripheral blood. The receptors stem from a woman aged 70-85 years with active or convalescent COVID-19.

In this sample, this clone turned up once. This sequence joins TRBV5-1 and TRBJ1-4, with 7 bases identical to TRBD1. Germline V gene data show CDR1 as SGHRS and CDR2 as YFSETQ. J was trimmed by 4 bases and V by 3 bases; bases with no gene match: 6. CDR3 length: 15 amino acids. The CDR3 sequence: CASSSDRAINEKLFF. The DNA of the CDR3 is TGCGCCAGCAGCTCAGACAGGGCAATTAATGAAAAACTGTTTTTT.

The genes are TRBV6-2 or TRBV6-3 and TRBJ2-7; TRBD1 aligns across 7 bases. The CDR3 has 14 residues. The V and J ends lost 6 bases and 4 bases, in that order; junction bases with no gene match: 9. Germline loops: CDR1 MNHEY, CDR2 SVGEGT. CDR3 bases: TGTGCCAGCAGCTCCGGGACAGAGGGGTACGAGCAGTACTTC. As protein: CASSSGTEGYEQYF.

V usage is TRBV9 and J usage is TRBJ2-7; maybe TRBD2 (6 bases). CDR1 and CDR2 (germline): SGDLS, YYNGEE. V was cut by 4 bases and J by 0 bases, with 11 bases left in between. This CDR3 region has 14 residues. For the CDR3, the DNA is TGTGCCAGCAGCCCTGGGACTGGCTCCTACGAGCAGTACTTC. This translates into CASSPGTGSYEQYF.

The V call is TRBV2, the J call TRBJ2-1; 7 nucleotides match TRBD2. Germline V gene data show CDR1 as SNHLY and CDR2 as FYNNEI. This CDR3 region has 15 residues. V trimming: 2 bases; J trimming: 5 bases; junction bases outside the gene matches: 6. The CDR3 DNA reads TGTGCCAGCAGTGAAATGGTCGGGACTAACAATGAGCAGTTCTTC. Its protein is CASSEMVGTNNEQFF.